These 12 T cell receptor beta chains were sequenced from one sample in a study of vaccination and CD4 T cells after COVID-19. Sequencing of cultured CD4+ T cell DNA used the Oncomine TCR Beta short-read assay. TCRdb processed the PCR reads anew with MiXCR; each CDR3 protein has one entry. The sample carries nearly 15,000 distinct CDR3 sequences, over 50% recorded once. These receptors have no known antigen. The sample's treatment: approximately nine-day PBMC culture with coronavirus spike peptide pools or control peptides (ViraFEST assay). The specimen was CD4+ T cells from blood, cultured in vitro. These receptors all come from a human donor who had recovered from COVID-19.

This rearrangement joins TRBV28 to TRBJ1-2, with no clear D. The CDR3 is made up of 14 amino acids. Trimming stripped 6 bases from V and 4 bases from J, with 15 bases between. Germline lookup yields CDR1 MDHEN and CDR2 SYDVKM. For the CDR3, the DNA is TGTGCCAGCAGACCGGCGGGCGGCGGCTATGGCTACACCTTC. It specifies CASRPAGGGYGYTF.

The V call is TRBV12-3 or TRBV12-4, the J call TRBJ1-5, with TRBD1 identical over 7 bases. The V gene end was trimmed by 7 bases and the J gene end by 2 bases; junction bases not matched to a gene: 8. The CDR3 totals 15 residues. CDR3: CASTRRGIGNQPQHF. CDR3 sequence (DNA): TGTGCCAGCACTCGCAGGGGGATTGGCAATCAGCCCCAGCATTTT.

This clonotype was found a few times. The CDR3 loop reads CASSIGLAGFYEQYF. CDR3 in DNA: TGTGCCAGTAGTATAGGGCTAGCGGGTTTCTACGAGCAGTACTTC. The V gene is TRBV19, the J gene TRBJ2-7; the match to TRBD2 covers 8 bases. Germline assignment: CDR1 LNHDA and CDR2 SQIVND (reference sequence). V was pared by 1 base and J by 3 bases, with 5 bases of the junction left unmatched. The CDR3 contains 15 residues.

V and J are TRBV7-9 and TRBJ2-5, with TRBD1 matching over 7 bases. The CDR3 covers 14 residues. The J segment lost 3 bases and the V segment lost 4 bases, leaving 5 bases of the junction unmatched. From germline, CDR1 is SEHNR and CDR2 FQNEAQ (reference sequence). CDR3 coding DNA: TGTGCCAGCAGCTCATTGGGGACAGAAGAGACCCAGTACTTC. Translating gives CASSSLGTEETQYF.

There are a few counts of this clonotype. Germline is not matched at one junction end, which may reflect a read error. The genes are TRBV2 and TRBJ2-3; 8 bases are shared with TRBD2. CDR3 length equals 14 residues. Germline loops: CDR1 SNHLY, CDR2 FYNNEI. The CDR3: CASSEGLAGDTQYF. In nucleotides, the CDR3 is TGTGCCAGCAGCGAAGGGCTAGCGGGAGATACGCAGTATTTT.

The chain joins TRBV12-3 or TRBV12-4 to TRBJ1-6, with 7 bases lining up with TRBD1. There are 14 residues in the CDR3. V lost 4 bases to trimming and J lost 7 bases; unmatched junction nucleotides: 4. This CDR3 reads CASSSGTENSPLHF. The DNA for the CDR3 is TGTGCCAGCAGTTCCGGGACAGAGAATTCACCCCTCCACTTT.

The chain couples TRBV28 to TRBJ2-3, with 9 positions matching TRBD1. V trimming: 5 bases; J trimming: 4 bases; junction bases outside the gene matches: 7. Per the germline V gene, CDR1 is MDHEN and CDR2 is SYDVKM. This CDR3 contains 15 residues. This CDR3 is CASSTQGQGPDTQYF. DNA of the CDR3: TGTGCCAGCAGTACACAGGGACAGGGCCCAGATACGCAGTATTTT.

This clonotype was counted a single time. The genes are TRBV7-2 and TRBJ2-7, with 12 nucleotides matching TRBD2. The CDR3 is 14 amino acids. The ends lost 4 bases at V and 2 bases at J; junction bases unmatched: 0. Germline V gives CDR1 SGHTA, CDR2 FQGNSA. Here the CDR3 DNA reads TGTGCCAGCAGCTGGACTAGCGGGACCTACGAGCAGTACTTC. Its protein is CASSWTSGTYEQYF.

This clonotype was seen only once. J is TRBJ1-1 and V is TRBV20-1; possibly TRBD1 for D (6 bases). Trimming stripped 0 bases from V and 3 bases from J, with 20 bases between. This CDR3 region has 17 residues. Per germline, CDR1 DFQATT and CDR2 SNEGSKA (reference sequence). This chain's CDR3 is CSARDRSYRAGDTEAFF. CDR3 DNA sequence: TGCAGTGCTAGAGATCGGAGTTACAGGGCAGGGGACACTGAAGCTTTCTTT.

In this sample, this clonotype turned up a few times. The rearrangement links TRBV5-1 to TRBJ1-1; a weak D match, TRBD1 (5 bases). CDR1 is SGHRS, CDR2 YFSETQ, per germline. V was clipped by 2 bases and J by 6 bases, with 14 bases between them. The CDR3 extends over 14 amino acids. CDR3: CASSLQGEEAEAFF. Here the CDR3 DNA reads TGCGCCAGCAGCTTACAAGGGGAGGAGGCTGAAGCTTTCTTT.

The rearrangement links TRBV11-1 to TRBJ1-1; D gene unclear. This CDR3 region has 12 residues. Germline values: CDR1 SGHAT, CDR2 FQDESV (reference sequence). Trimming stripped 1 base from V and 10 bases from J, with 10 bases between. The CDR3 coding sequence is TGTGCCAGCAGCTTAGTTGGGCCGGGAGCTTTCTTT. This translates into CASSLVGPGAFF.

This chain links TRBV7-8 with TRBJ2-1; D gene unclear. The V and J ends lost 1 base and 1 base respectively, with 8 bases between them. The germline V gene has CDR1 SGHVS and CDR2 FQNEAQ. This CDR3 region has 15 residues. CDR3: CASSLGGWSYNEQFF. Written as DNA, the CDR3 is TGTGCCAGCAGCTTAGGTGGGTGGTCCTACAATGAGCAGTTCTTC.